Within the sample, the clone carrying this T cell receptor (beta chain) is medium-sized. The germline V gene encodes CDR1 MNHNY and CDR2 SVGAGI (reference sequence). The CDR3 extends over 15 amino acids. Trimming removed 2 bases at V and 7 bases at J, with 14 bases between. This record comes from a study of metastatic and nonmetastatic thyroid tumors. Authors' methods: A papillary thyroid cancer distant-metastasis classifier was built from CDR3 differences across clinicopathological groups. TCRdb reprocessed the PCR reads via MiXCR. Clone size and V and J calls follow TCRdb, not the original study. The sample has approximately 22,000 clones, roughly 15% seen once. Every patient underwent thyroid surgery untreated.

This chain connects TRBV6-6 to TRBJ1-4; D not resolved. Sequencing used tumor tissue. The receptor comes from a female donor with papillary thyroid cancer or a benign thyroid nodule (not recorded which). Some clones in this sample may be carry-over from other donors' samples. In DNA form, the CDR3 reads TGTGCCAGCAGTTACGTTCGATCCGGAGGTGAAAAACTGTTTTTT. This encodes CASSYVRSGGEKLFF.